The TCR beta chain under discussion was sequenced for a study of shared clonotypes between healthy human individuals (dated by TCRdb to the early 2020s). Turning to the overall study: A few men and two women, aged 18 to 49 years, made up the cohort. To estimate repertoire size and how much clonotype sharing occurs between individuals, the study deeply sequenced the blood TCR repertoires of five or six healthy adults. To increase sequencing depth and limit assay-specific biases, different laboratories used diverse techniques to prepare libraries and sequence TCR repertoires. For each donor, three plates each were used for CD4 naive and CD4 memory, two plates were used for CD8 naive, and one plate was used for CD8 memory. Between about 0.8 and 9 billion PBMCs per donor were obtained by leukapheresis. Results and caveats for the whole study, not just this receptor: When several donors were compared, the shared fraction of clonotypes was about 5% for naive CD4, roughly 3.4% for naive CD8, 2.3% for memory CD4, and under 0.5% for memory CD8. Rarefaction of sorted-subset datasets indicated incomplete sequencing despite the large sequencing depth. Sampling was restricted to blood, and TCR repertoires in tissue are likely to differ from TCR repertoires in blood. Because the study included only a small number of donors, the genetic and exposure-history diversity represented was limited. Clonotypes shared by all four sorted-subset donors showed higher generation probabilities than non-shared clonotypes. Pairwise subsampling indicated that sequencing depth was expected to affect the degree of clonotype sharing among donors. Estimated clonotype richness was generally larger for naive than for memory subsets.

Donors were healthy HIV-negative adults with no recently reported acute infections or vaccinations. Every donor was a Caucasian adult living in Nashville, Tennessee, USA. Magnetic negative selection was used to enrich CD4+ T cells, after which naive cells were positively selected on CD45RA and the negative fraction became the memory subset. Blood was obtained by leukapheresis, after which PBMCs were separated by Ficoll-Histopaque density gradient centrifugation and cryopreserved in liquid nitrogen vapor phase. Purity and quantity of every magnetically sorted T cell population were checked by analytical flow cytometry. From each sorted fraction, genomic DNA was isolated and quantified by UV absorbance on a Nanodrop 2000c. From V the trimming removes 2 bases and from J it removes 4 bases, while the gene matches leave 3 bases of the junction unaccounted for. The CDR3 contains 13 residues, cysteine and phenylalanine counted. The only DNA kept is the CDR3, 39 bases in frame from the first base. The germline V gene provides CDR1 SQVTM and CDR2 ANQGSEA.

Using the deep immunoSEQ assay, TCR CDR3 regions were amplified from genomic DNA by multiplex PCR. Genomic DNA extracted from each cell subset was distributed evenly over all wells of several immunoSEQ 96-well plates, and each plate served as one replicate. For sorted subsets, roughly 0.2 ug genomic DNA, equal to some 28,000 T cell genomes, was loaded into each replicate PCR. Purified libraries were measured with a Qubit 3.0 fluorometer, size-checked on a Bioanalyzer 2100, and measured again with the KAPA Library Quantification kit. Each immunoSEQ 96-well plate was sequenced on its own single-read 150-cycle Illumina NextSeq 550 flow cell. The authors' pipeline ran thus. Because only junctional sequences without quality scores were contained in the immunoSEQ output, filtering matching that applied to full-length reads could not be performed. To assign V/J genes and CDR3, sequences were annotated against IMGT germline references using PyIR, a Python wrapper for IgBLAST v1.9. Reads were removed for weak V/J assignments (E-value above 1e-6), missing CDR3, stop codons, out-of-frame junctions, or ambiguous translated residues. V3J clonotypes were defined as sequences sharing an identical inferred V gene, J gene, and CDR3 amino acid sequence. To compute the percentage overlap between repertoires, the number of shared unique clonotypes was divided by the size of the smaller repertoire. Repertoire richness was assessed with RTK rarefaction, the Chao1 estimator, and Recon v2.1 estimates of unobserved clonotypes. OLGA was used to compute generation probabilities for all TCRbeta clonotypes that the gDNA method yielded from four donors. Drawn from immuneACCESS, this table holds only the in-frame rearrangements with V and J called that TCRdb kept. Clones are partly lost; checked studies trace under half to an unresolved V gene and leave the rest unexplained. V, J and clone size are taken as reported in that table, and D and trimming were inferred from the DNA itself. This sample is represented by about 960,000 clones; approximately 80% of them were singletons. Of the sample, over 1.3% falls within the top ten clones.

This clone was found once. The antigen this receptor binds is unknown. Within one base of it there is no much larger clone, and no base qualities were kept. Sequenced sample: memory CD4+ T cells sorted from blood. Explained via the paper, the cell subset or site label denotes: CD45RA-negative fraction. This sequence originates from a man between 18 and 29 years old in good health. The chain is assembled from TRBV29-1 and TRBJ2-7, with TRBD1 matching 9 junction bases. For the CDR3, the sequence is CSVEPDRGYEQYF. The sequenced DNA: TGCAGCGTTGAACCGGACAGGGGTTACGAGCAGTACTTC.